The 18 T cell receptor beta chains presented below share a single source sample, sequenced in a study of control samples from healthy donors and cancer patients (dated by TCRdb to the early 2020s). The protocol used for the library was the immunoSEQ multiplex PCR assay. TCRdb obtained this table from immuneACCESS and retained in-frame rearrangements with V and J assigned. These tables miss some clones; where compared with another copy, unresolved V genes account for less than half of the shortfall, and the remainder is unexplained. Counted in this sample were around 94,000 clones; 86% of them appeared once. The ten largest clones capture around 1.3% of the sample. The sequenced sample consisted of blood. Source of these receptors: a woman aged 45-65 years in good health.

This clone has only one observation. V and J are TRBV9 and TRBJ2-1; 9 nucleotides agree with TRBD2. Per germline, CDR1 SGDLS and CDR2 YYNGEE. Unmatched junction bases numbered 7, after V lost 4 bases and J lost 8 bases. The CDR3 length is 14 residues. The CDR3 DNA sequence: TGTGCCAGCAGCCTTGGACTAGCGCTAGATGAGCAGTTCTTC. Protein: CASSLGLALDEQFF. The full variable domain, its missing parts supplied by reference TRBV9 and TRBJ2-1, is DSGVTQTPKHLITATGQRVTLRCSPRSGDLSVYWYQQSLDQGLQFLIQYYNGEERAKGNILERFSAQQFPDLHSELNLSSLELGDSALYFCASSLGLALDEQFFGPGTRLTVL.

The gene calls are TRBV9 and TRBJ1-1, with D possibly TRBD1 on 5 matching bases. The CDR3 loop spans 14 amino acids. Germline V gives CDR1 SGDLS, CDR2 YYNGEE. Trimming took off 2 bases at V and 0 bases at J, with 8 bases between the two ends. The CDR3 loop is CASSVDSMNTEAFF. The CDR3 DNA is TGTGCCAGCAGCGTCGACAGTATGAACACTGAAGCTTTCTTT.

This clone was seen more than once but under ten times. The gene calls are TRBV12-3 or TRBV12-4 and TRBJ1-2; no reliable D call. V lost 6 bases and J lost 7, with 15 bases in between. The CDR3 has 13 amino acids. The CDR3 reads CASSPPIAGGYTF. The CDR3 DNA sequence: TGTGCCAGCAGCCCACCCATTGCGGGTGGCTACACCTTC.

The sample holds one count of this clone. The chain is built from TRBV27 and TRBJ2-1; 13 bases align to TRBD2. This CDR3 is 18 amino acids long. Germline CDR1 reads MNHEY; CDR2 reads SMNVEV (reference sequence). The trim removed 1 base at V and 1 base at J, leaving 4 bases unmatched. CDR3 DNA: TGTGCCAGCAGTTTATTACTAGCGGGAGGGCCTTCCTACAATGAGCAGTTCTTC. Encoded protein: CASSLLLAGGPSYNEQFF.

This clone was seen just once. At one boundary the junction diverges from the germline segment, which might be a read error. The chain carries TRBV2 and TRBJ1-2; the D is unclear. CDR1 is SNHLY and CDR2 is FYNNEI in the germline V gene. This CDR3 spans 12 amino acids. CDR3 DNA sequence: TGTGCCAGCAGTCAAACGGCCCGGGAGAAGGCGTTC. Translating gives CASSQTAREKAF.

This chain joins TRBV13 and TRBJ2-2; 12 bases are a match to TRBD2. The CDR3 covers 16 residues. Germline V gives CDR1 PRHDT, CDR2 FYEKMQ (reference sequence). V was pared by 2 bases and J by 6 bases, with 4 bases of the junction left unmatched. The chain's CDR3 is CASSLLAGGPSGELFF. CDR3 in DNA: TGTGCCAGCAGCTTACTAGCGGGAGGGCCCTCCGGGGAGCTGTTTTTT.

The chain has TRBV6-2 or TRBV6-3 and TRBJ2-5; weak D call: TRBD1 (6 bases). From germline, CDR1 is MNHEY and CDR2 SVGEGT. Deletions cut 2 bases from V and 1 base from J, with 11 bases between. The CDR3 has 15 residues. CDR3 DNA: TGTGCCAGCAGTTACCTCGGGACATTCCAAGAGACCCAGTACTTC. This gives the protein CASSYLGTFQETQYF.

The chain joins TRBV7-6 to TRBJ2-3, with 14 bases lining up with TRBD2. The CDR3 runs 19 residues. V gave up 5 bases and J gave up 2 bases; unmatched junction bases: 12. The germline V gene has CDR1 SGHVS and CDR2 FNYEAQ. CDR3 nucleotides: TGTGCCAGCAGCCGATCCGGTCGGACTAGCGGGGGGCCCACAGATACGCAGTATTTT. Amino acids: CASSRSGRTSGGPTDTQYF.

This chain connects TRBV7-6 to TRBJ2-1; D uncertain. Trimming removed 6 bases from V and 0 bases from J, with 12 bases in between. The CDR3 is made up of 15 amino acids. The germline gives CDR1 SGHVS, CDR2 FNYEAQ. The CDR3 reads CASRKEPYSYNEQFF. The DNA of the CDR3 is TGTGCCAGCAGAAAAGAACCCTACTCCTACAATGAGCAGTTCTTC. The variable domain in full, with the rest retrieved from reference TRBV7-6 and TRBJ2-1, is GAGVSQSPRYKVTKRGQDVALRCDPISGHVSLYWYRQALGQGPEFLTYFNYEAQQDKSGLPNDRFSAERPEGSISTLTIQRTEQRDSAMYRCASRKEPYSYNEQFFGPGTRLTVL.

This chain joins TRBV6-2 or TRBV6-3 and TRBJ2-3; 8 bases agree with TRBD2. J gave up 5 bases and V 6 bases, and 10 bases lay outside the gene matches. The CDR3 contains 15 residues. Looked up from germline, CDR1 is MNHEY and CDR2 is SVGEGT. The CDR3 loop is CASSLTSVGGDTQYF. CDR3 sequence (DNA): TGTGCCAGCAGCCTGACTAGCGTGGGGGGAGATACGCAGTATTTT.

The genes are TRBV6-5 and TRBJ1-4, with unresolved D. Trimming stripped 11 bases from V and 7 bases from J, with 20 bases between. CDR3 length: 14 amino acids. CDR1 is MNHEY and CDR2 is SVGAGI in the germline V gene. The CDR3 nucleotides read TGTGCCGGCAATAAGGACGGAATGGTTGAAAAACTGTTTTTT. Its protein is CAGNKDGMVEKLFF.

V is TRBV14 and J is TRBJ1-2; 9 nucleotides agree with TRBD1. The V gene end was trimmed by 5 bases and the J gene end by 8 bases; junction bases not matched to a gene: 9. The CDR3 is 14 amino acids. Per germline, CDR1 SGHDN and CDR2 FVKESK. The CDR3 DNA reads TGTGCCAGCAGCTCACAACAGGGGGCGTGGGGCTACACCTTC. Protein: CASSSQQGAWGYTF.

The genes are TRBV5-1 and TRBJ1-6, with 7 bases fitting TRBD1. Germline V CDR1 and CDR2: SGHRS, YFSETQ. The CDR3 is 14 residues long. Unmatched junction bases numbered 4, after V lost 3 bases and J lost 7 bases. CDR3 in amino acids: CASSSVQGNSPLHF. The CDR3 DNA follows: TGCGCCAGCAGCTCGGTACAGGGGAATTCACCCCTCCACTTT.

This sequence joins TRBV4-3 and TRBJ2-3, with TRBD1 as a possible D gene (6 bases). Germline V gene data show CDR1 as LGHNA and CDR2 as YSLEER. This CDR3 contains 14 residues. With 4 bases removed from V and 3 bases from J, the gap between germline ends came to 11 bases. The CDR3 spells CASSPIDRTDTQYF. CDR3 bases: TGCGCCAGCAGCCCGATTGACAGGACAGATACGCAGTATTTT.

The genes are TRBV6-2 or TRBV6-3 and TRBJ2-7, with 9 bases fitting TRBD1. Unmatched junction bases numbered 6, after V lost 3 bases and J lost 6 bases. CDR3 length equals 14 residues. The germline V gene encodes CDR1 MNHEY and CDR2 SVGEGT. The CDR3 is CASSYKGQGSEQYF. The CDR3 DNA reads TGTGCCAGCAGTTATAAGGGACAGGGCTCCGAGCAGTACTTC.

V gene TRBV7-2 combines with J gene TRBJ1-3; 7 bases agree with TRBD1. J was trimmed by 2 bases and V by 1 base; bases with no gene match: 5. The CDR3 consists of 16 residues. Germline loops: CDR1 SGHTA, CDR2 FQGNSA. The CDR3 here is CASSLDRGRAGNTIYF. The CDR3 DNA reads TGTGCCAGCAGCTTAGACAGGGGAAGGGCTGGAAACACCATATATTTT.

The chain employs TRBV7-9 and TRBJ1-6, with a weak D call TRBD1 (6 bases). CDR1 and CDR2 (germline): SEHNR, FQNEAQ (reference sequence). CDR3 size: 15 residues. The V end was cut by 5 bases, the J end by 7 bases, with 15 bases between. The CDR3 protein is CASSLTAGENSPLHF. CDR3 nucleotide sequence: TGTGCCAGCAGCCTTACAGCAGGGGAGAATTCACCCCTCCACTTT.

The CDR3 loop is CASSGGRLNEQFF. The DNA of the CDR3 is TGTGCCAGCAGCGGCGGACGGTTAAATGAGCAGTTCTTC. The V gene is TRBV6-2 or TRBV6-3, the J gene TRBJ2-1; D unresolved. Trimming cost V 6 bases and J 7 bases, with 13 bases left between them. This CDR3 has 13 residues. CDR1 and CDR2 (germline): MNHEY, SVGEGT.